This T cell receptor beta chain was observed in a study of CD8+ T cells in alopecia areata. Peripheral blood and lesional scalp punch biopsies came from alopecia areata patients. The ends were cut back, 1 base at V and 3 bases at J, with 19 bases in the middle. CDR3 length: 16 residues. The V gene's germline CDR1 is GTSNPN and CDR2 SVGIG (reference sequence). Findings of the study overall: Greater clonality was observed in lesional scalp samples, especially alopecia totalis/universalis, versus normal scalp.

Concerning this clone: Its antigen is currently unknown.

Sequencing used cDNA as its template, made by extracting RNA and reverse transcribing it. Sequencing used immunoSEQ multiplex PCR; TCRdb keeps in-frame clones, though not all of them. In the table there are 100,000 to 150,000 clones, 49% of which are singletons. The receptor was isolated from a human donor with alopecia areata. The rearrangement joins TRBV30 to TRBJ2-7; D call uncertain. Specimen: CD8+ T cells sorted from blood, collected at week 0. CDR3 region: CAWSAEGISPYYEQYF. CDR3 nucleotides: TGTGCCTGGAGTGCGGAAGGGATTTCCCCATACTACGAGCAGTACTTC. Filled out from reference TRBV30 and TRBJ2-7, the complete variable domain reads SQTIHQWPATLVQPVGSPLSLECTVEGTSNPNLYWYRQAAGRGLQLLFYSVGIGQISSEVPQNLSASRPQDRQFILSSKKLLLSDSGFYLCAWSAEGISPYYEQYFGPGTRLTVT.